Listed below are T cell receptor beta chains from one sample, sequenced in a study of blood T cell repertoires in COVID-19. Data came from immunoSEQ multiplex PCR; TCRdb stores just in-frame clones and leaves some out. The sample records around 500,000 clones, more than 75% being singletons. Sequencing was done on a sample of PBMCs or T cells enriched from blood (not recorded which). Receptors were obtained from a woman aged 40 to 50 who had recovered from COVID-19. The CDR3 runs from the conserved cysteine through the conserved F or W. Each record gives: J gene, V gene, D gene, clone size, CDR3 protein, CDR3 DNA. A D gene is named only where the DNA matches it firmly. Expanded clones get a size class; other rows say once, few or many, or leave the size out.

TRBJ2-3 | TRBV29-1 | TRBD2 | - | CSVGGRTTDTQYF | TGCAGCGTGGGGGGGAGAACCACAGATACGCAGTATTTT
TRBJ1-2 | TRBV11-2 | - | once | CASSLVAGYGYTF | TGTGCCAGCAGCTTAGTCGCGGGGTATGGCTACACCTTC
TRBJ1-5 | TRBV28 | TRBD1 | - | CASSSAAGGSQPQHF | TGTGCCAGCAGTTCGGCGGCAGGGGGCAGTCAGCCCCAGCATTTT
TRBJ2-3 | TRBV29-1 | - | - | CSAQGSTDTQYF | TGCAGCGCGCAGGGGTCGACAGATACGCAGTATTTT
TRBJ2-3 | TRBV5-6 | TRBD2 | - | CASSGRVTDTQYF | TGTGCCAGCAGCGGGAGGGTAACAGATACGCAGTATTTT
TRBJ2-4 | TRBV7-8 | - | - | CASSFAGAKNIQYF | TGTGCCAGCAGCTTTGCCGGGGCCAAAAACATTCAGTACTTC
TRBJ2-1 | TRBV19 | TRBD1 | - | CASSIGQGYSYNEQFF | TGTGCCAGTAGTATAGGACAGGGATATTCCTACAATGAGCAGTTCTTC
TRBJ1-1 | TRBV9 | - | - | CASSDDRMNTEAFF | TGTGCCAGCAGCGACGACAGGATGAACACTGAAGCTTTCTTT
TRBJ2-7 | TRBV15 | - | - | CATSETRVHEQYF | TGTGCCACCAGCGAAACCAGGGTCCACGAGCAGTACTTC
TRBJ2-7 | TRBV29-1 | TRBD1 | - | CSVELGTGFYEQYF | TGCAGCGTTGAATTGGGGACAGGGTTCTACGAGCAGTACTTC
TRBJ2-4 | TRBV2 | TRBD2 | - | CASSNSGRGGENIQYF | TGTGCCAGCAGCAATAGCGGGAGGGGTGGTGAAAACATTCAGTACTTC
TRBJ2-1 | TRBV29-1 | - | - | CSVLPARQGEQFF | TGCAGCGTTCTACCCGCCCGTCAGGGTGAGCAGTTCTTC
TRBJ2-7 | TRBV5-4 | TRBD1 | - | CASSDPGQGPYEQYF | TGTGCCAGCTCAGACCCCGGACAGGGTCCCTACGAGCAGTACTTC
TRBJ2-1 | TRBV7-9 | TRBD2 | - | CASSLSGRAFYEQFF | TGTGCCAGCAGCCTTAGCGGGAGGGCGTTCTATGAGCAGTTCTTC
TRBJ2-1 | TRBV5-4 | TRBD1 | - | CASTSGTASYNEQFF | TGTGCCAGCACCTCCGGGACAGCCAGTTACAATGAGCAGTTCTTC
TRBJ2-1 | TRBV19 | - | once | CASGGRYLSYNEQFF | TGTGCCAGTGGGGGGAGATACCTCTCCTACAATGAGCAGTTCTTC
TRBJ1-6 | TRBV5-1 | - | - | CASSPRGGPGNSPLHF | TGCGCCAGCAGTCCCAGAGGGGGTCCGGGAAATTCACCCCTCCACTTT
TRBJ2-3 | TRBV7-9 | - | - | CASSLSGSNTDTQYF | TGTGCCAGCAGCTTGAGTGGGAGTAACACAGATACGCAGTATTTT
TRBJ1-5 | TRBV18 | - | - | CASSPPQPRGNQPQHF | TGTGCCAGCTCACCACCTCAACCGAGGGGCAATCAGCCCCAGCATTTT
TRBJ2-3 | TRBV6-5 | - | - | CASSRSSDTQYF | TGTGCCAGCAGCCGTAGCTCAGATACGCAGTATTTT
TRBJ2-7 | TRBV7-9 | - | few | CASSLVPVRYEQYF | TGTGCCAGCAGCTTAGTGCCGGTGCGCTACGAGCAGTACTTC
TRBJ1-1 | TRBV6-2/TRBV6-3 | - | - | CASSSRGPEAFF | TGTGCCAGCAGCTCAAGGGGCCCTGAAGCTTTCTTT
TRBJ2-1 | TRBV29-1 | TRBD2 | - | CSSGLAGAREQFF | TGCAGCTCGGGACTAGCGGGAGCTCGAGAGCAGTTCTTC
TRBJ1-2 | TRBV12-5 | TRBD1 | - | CASGLVTGGTGHIYGYTF | TGTGCTAGTGGTTTGGTAACCGGGGGGACAGGGCACATATATGGCTACACCTTC